The rows below give T cell receptor beta chains drawn from one sample of a study of shared clonotypes between healthy human individuals. TCRdb's copy holds only in-frame clones and misses some; the assay was immunoSEQ multiplex PCR. The profile shows fewer than 200,000 clones, 65% to 70% of them singletons. The sequencing input was memory CD4+ T cells sorted from blood. Receptors were obtained from a man aged 25 to 40 in good health. Each CDR3 is given with its conserved first and last residue. Fields, in order: clone size, J gene, CDR3 length, D gene, V gene, CDR3 DNA, CDR3 protein. D genes are given only for firm matches. The size field is filled for only some rows; it gives once, few, many or a size class.

-,TRBJ1-2,15,-,TRBV6-1,TGTGCCAGCAGTGAAGCGGGACTGAAAGTTTATGGCTACACCTTC,CASSEAGLKVYGYTF
once,TRBJ2-3,15,TRBD1,TRBV29-1,TGCAGCATAACTACTATGACAGGGCCGGCAGATACGCAGTATTTT,CSITTMTGPADTQYF
many,TRBJ2-1,13,-,TRBV7-9,TGTGCCAGCAGCTTTGGAGGCTACAATGAGCAGTTCTTC,CASSFGGYNEQFF
-,TRBJ1-5,16,-,TRBV7-8,TGTGCCAGCAGCTTAGCCGGGGGCTTTAGCAATCAGCCCCAGCATTTT,CASSLAGGFSNQPQHF
few,TRBJ2-1,15,TRBD2,TRBV7-6,TGTGCCAGCAGCTTAGGGCTAGCGGGCCACAATGAGCAGTTCTTC,CASSLGLAGHNEQFF
-,TRBJ2-7,13,-,TRBV5-4,TGTGCCAGCAGCCTTGGGTGGACCTACGAGCAGTACTTC,CASSLGWTYEQYF
few,TRBJ2-4,12,-,TRBV10-3,TGTGCCATCAGTGAGTCAGGAACCATTCAGTACTTC,CAISESGTIQYF
many,TRBJ2-5,15,TRBD1,TRBV9,TGTGCCAGCAGCTTCTCCCTAGGGGGCGGGGAGACCCAGTACTTC,CASSFSLGGGETQYF
-,TRBJ2-1,17,-,TRBV6-4,TGTGCCAGCAGTGACTCGGGTTGGGGACACCTGACCAATGAGCAGTTCTTC,CASSDSGWGHLTNEQFF
few,TRBJ2-7,16,TRBD2,TRBV2,TGTGCCTCTGCAACCTCCCAGCGGGCGGGAGGCTACGAGCAGTACTTC,CASATSQRAGGYEQYF
once,TRBJ2-1,14,-,TRBV7-9,TGTGCCAGCAGCTTAGCGGGCTCCTACAATGAGCAGTTCTTC,CASSLAGSYNEQFF
few,TRBJ2-3,17,TRBD2,TRBV9,TGTGCCAGCAGCTTTAGCGGGTCCGGGCCCTACACAGATACGCAGTATTTT,CASSFSGSGPYTDTQYF
-,TRBJ1-2,13,-,TRBV6-5,TGTGCCAGCAGTTACACAGGGAACTATGGCTACACCTTC,CASSYTGNYGYTF
few,TRBJ2-1,18,-,TRBV12-2,TGTGCAAGTCGCTTAGGGACTAGCGGGAGAAAATATATCGATGAGCAGTTCTTC,CASRLGTSGRKYIDEQFF
-,TRBJ2-6,14,-,TRBV28,TGTGCCAGCAGCGACCGATACGGGGCCAACGTCCTGACTTTC,CASSDRYGANVLTF
-,TRBJ2-3,12,TRBD1,TRBV5-4,TGTGCCAGCAGCTTGCGACAGGGGAAGCAGTATTTT,CASSLRQGKQYF
once,TRBJ1-4,14,-,TRBV6-5,TGTGCCAGCAGTTACATCAACAGTAGGGAAAAACTGTTTTTT,CASSYINSREKLFF
few,TRBJ2-7,13,-,TRBV11-2,TGTGCCAGCAGCGTCGGGCATTCCTACGAGCAGTACTTC,CASSVGHSYEQYF
-,TRBJ2-1,13,TRBD2,TRBV11-3,TGTGCCAGCAGCCGGACTAGCGCGGGGGAGCAGTTCTTC,CASSRTSAGEQFF
few,TRBJ1-5,14,-,TRBV6-5,TGTGCCAGCAGTTACTCGTCCGGAGATCAGCCCCAGCATTTT,CASSYSSGDQPQHF
-,TRBJ2-7,14,TRBD2,TRBV28,TGTGCCAGCAGTTTTGGACTAGCGAGAGGCGAGCAGTACTTC,CASSFGLARGEQYF
-,TRBJ2-3,14,-,TRBV4-3,TGCGCCAGCAGCCAAGTTGGCGGTACGGATACGCAGTATTTT,CASSQVGGTDTQYF
-,TRBJ2-5,16,TRBD1,TRBV11-2,TGTGCCAGCAGCTTAGGAGTGGGTGGACAGGGAGAGACCCAGTACTTC,CASSLGVGGQGETQYF
-,TRBJ2-5,11,-,TRBV13,TGTGCCAGCAGCTTTCAAGAGACCCAGTACTTC,CASSFQETQYF
few,TRBJ2-4,19,TRBD2,TRBV10-3,TGTGCCATCAGTGAGTCGGGCCTCGTGGGCGGGAGAGCCAAAAACATTCAGTACTTC,CAISESGLVGGRAKNIQYF
once,TRBJ1-5,13,-,TRBV15,TGTGCCACCAGCAGGGTCGCGGGGCAGCCCCAGCATTTT,CATSRVAGQPQHF
few,TRBJ2-6,12,-,TRBV28,TGTGCCAGCAGTTCTGGGGCCAACGTCCTGACTTTC,CASSSGANVLTF
-,TRBJ1-4,13,TRBD1,TRBV6-1,TGTGCCAGCAGAAGGACAGGGATCGAAAAACTGTTTTTT,CASRRTGIEKLFF
-,TRBJ2-7,16,TRBD1,TRBV2,TGTGCCAGCAGTGAAGGGTGGGACAGGGGGATCTACGAGCAGTACTTC,CASSEGWDRGIYEQYF
-,TRBJ1-5,16,-,TRBV19,TGTGCCAGTAGGGGTCAGGGGTCCAGGAGCAATCAGCCCCAGCATTTT,CASRGQGSRSNQPQHF
-,TRBJ2-5,12,-,TRBV7-7,TGTGCTAGCAGTCCCGTTGGGGAGACCCAGTACTTC,CASSPVGETQYF
-,TRBJ2-1,14,-,TRBV7-8,TGTGCCAGCACCAGACGGGACATCCAAAATGAGCAGTTCTTC,CASTRRDIQNEQFF
once,TRBJ2-3,16,TRBD2,TRBV7-3,TGTGCCAGCAGCTTCCCGGGACTAATGGGCGCAGATACGCAGTATTTT,CASSFPGLMGADTQYF
-,TRBJ2-7,12,-,TRBV5-1,TGCGCCAGCAGCTTTAGCTCCTACGAGCAGTACTTC,CASSFSSYEQYF
-,TRBJ2-6,17,TRBD1,TRBV11-3,TGTGCCAGCAGCCCATTAGGACAGGGGGCTGGGGCCAACGTCCTGACTTTC,CASSPLGQGAGANVLTF
once,TRBJ2-1,14,-,TRBV5-4,TGTGCCAGCAGTACTAGGAGCTCCTACAATGAGCAGTTCTTC,CASSTRSSYNEQFF
-,TRBJ2-1,14,-,TRBV18,TGTGCCAGCTCCCCAGGGAAAAGTGAGAATGAGCAGTTCTTC,CASSPGKSENEQFF
many,TRBJ1-2,14,TRBD1,TRBV5-1,TGCGCCAGCAGCGGACAGGGGCTTAACTATGGCTACACCTTC,CASSGQGLNYGYTF
-,TRBJ2-3,14,TRBD2,TRBV6-5,TGTGCCAGCAGTTTGGGCGGGAGGACAGATACGCAGTATTTT,CASSLGGRTDTQYF
-,TRBJ2-5,15,-,TRBV18,TGTGCCAGCTCACCTGACGTGGGCAGCGTAGAGACCCAGTACTTC,CASSPDVGSVETQYF
few,TRBJ1-3,15,-,TRBV30,TGTGCCTGGAAACCCAGCCCGGGACCTGGAAACACCATATATTTT,CAWKPSPGPGNTIYF
few,TRBJ1-2,15,-,TRBV15,TGTGCCACCCGTAGGTTGCGGCAGGGAGAACATGGCTACACCTTC,CATRRLRQGEHGYTF
-,TRBJ1-1,13,-,TRBV27,TGTGCCAGCAGTCGAAAGTTGGACACTGAAGCTTTCTTT,CASSRKLDTEAFF
-,TRBJ2-7,15,TRBD2,TRBV6-1,TGTGCCAGCAGTGGCCGGGAGGAGGGCTCCTACGAGCAGTACTTC,CASSGREEGSYEQYF
-,TRBJ1-1,13,-,TRBV5-1,TGCGCCAGCAGCTTGAGGGCCGGAACTGAAGCTTTCTTT,CASSLRAGTEAFF
-,TRBJ2-7,14,TRBD2,TRBV19,TGTGCCAGTAGTATGACTAGCGGGAATTACGAGCAGTACTTC,CASSMTSGNYEQYF
many,TRBJ1-1,12,-,TRBV7-9,TGTGCCAGCAGCTTTCCGGGCACTGAAGCTTTCTTT,CASSFPGTEAFF
-,TRBJ1-1,13,-,TRBV2,TGTGCCAGCAGTGGCCAGGGGTACACTGAAGCTTTCTTT,CASSGQGYTEAFF
few,TRBJ2-1,15,-,TRBV6-5,TGTGCCAGCACCCCCGATACTTCCTCCTACAATGAGCAGTTCTTC,CASTPDTSSYNEQFF
few,TRBJ2-1,15,-,TRBV5-1,TGCGCCAGCAGTTCTTCAGGGGTTGGGTACAATGAGCAGTTCTTC,CASSSSGVGYNEQFF
-,TRBJ2-1,14,-,TRBV5-1,TGCGCCAGCAGCTTCCGGGACAATTACAATGAGCAGTTCTTC,CASSFRDNYNEQFF
-,TRBJ2-3,14,TRBD2,TRBV5-3,TGTGCCAGCGGCGGGAGTGGGGGCACAGATACGCAGTATTTT,CASGGSGGTDTQYF
-,TRBJ1-1,14,-,TRBV29-1,TGCAGCGTCCAAGGGGCAGGGTGGGGGACTGAAGCTTTCTTT,CSVQGAGWGTEAFF
-,TRBJ2-1,16,TRBD2,TRBV5-1,TGCGCCAGCAGCCTACTCGGACTAGCGGGAGTGCGTGAGCAGTTCTTC,CASSLLGLAGVREQFF
-,TRBJ1-5,15,-,TRBV5-8,TGTGCCAGCAGTCCGAGAGAGGACAGAAATCAGCCCCAGCATTTT,CASSPREDRNQPQHF
-,TRBJ2-3,16,TRBD2,TRBV29-1,TGCAGCGGCGTTACCCAACTAGCGGGGAGCACAGATACGCAGTATTTT,CSGVTQLAGSTDTQYF
-,TRBJ2-5,16,TRBD1,TRBV9,TGTGCCAGCAGCGTAGCGACAGGGAGAGGGCAAGAGACCCAGTACTTC,CASSVATGRGQETQYF
once,TRBJ2-7,15,TRBD2,TRBV14,TGTGCCAGCAGCCAAGTACTAGCGGGAGTCTTCGAGCAGTACTTC,CASSQVLAGVFEQYF
-,TRBJ1-4,14,TRBD1,TRBV6-5,TGTGCCAGCAGTTCCGGACAGGGAAGGGAAAAACTGTTTTTT,CASSSGQGREKLFF
few,TRBJ2-7,11,-,TRBV30,TGTGCCTGGCAGGTTTCCTACGAGCAGTACTTC,CAWQVSYEQYF